This is a list of T cell receptor beta chains from one sample in a study of cytomegalovirus exposure and HLA in healthy donors. TCRdb's copy holds only in-frame clones and misses some; the assay was immunoSEQ multiplex PCR. The sample holds about 110,000 clones, approximately 58% seen once. The sample was PBMCs. The receptor source for this set is a woman in her twenties or thirties in good health and CMV-seronegative. The CDR3 runs from the conserved cysteine through the conserved F or W. Fields, in order: V gene, J gene, CDR3 protein.

TRBV19	TRBJ1-5	CASTPWGDSQNQPQHF
TRBV2	TRBJ2-7	CASKREGYEQYF
TRBV5-7	TRBJ2-7	CASRVAGWGPSEQYF
TRBV6-1	TRBJ2-7	CASSSHYYEQYF
TRBV10-3	TRBJ2-7	CAISEGREGFYEQYF
TRBV5-6	TRBJ2-7	CASSLRTAYEQYF
TRBV5-1	TRBJ1-1	CASSPGDPRTEAFF
TRBV15	TRBJ2-5	CATSREVGTAQETQYF
TRBV15	TRBJ2-1	CATSRPRGRSVFSANYNEQFF
TRBV7-2	TRBJ2-1	CASSVKGLAGNEQFF
TRBV4-3	TRBJ2-7	CASSQGTGLTSYEQYF
TRBV7-9	TRBJ1-5	CASSLTNQPQHF
TRBV6-1	TRBJ2-3	CASSTGSDTQYF
TRBV7-9	TRBJ2-1	CASSSHEGLNEQFF
TRBV5-1	TRBJ2-3	CASSLALASTDTQYF
TRBV9	TRBJ1-1	CASSVDLRGYTEAFF
TRBV2	TRBJ1-2	CASNRDRYNYGYTF
TRBV11-3	TRBJ2-2	CASSLVGFRGENTGELFF
TRBV27	TRBJ2-2	CASSLGSGSSMSNTGELFF
TRBV15	TRBJ1-1	CATSRVSVLNTEAFF
TRBV28	TRBJ1-1	CASSSAQGAEAFF
TRBV6-1	TRBJ1-5	CATNGQGNQPQHF
TRBV4-1	TRBJ1-1	CASSQETGVVTEAFF
TRBV5-1	TRBJ2-5	CASSFGQQETQYF
TRBV27	TRBJ1-1	CASSKGRDRGRTEAFF
TRBV28	TRBJ1-5	CASRNVGTSKDQPQHF
TRBV7-9	TRBJ2-7	CASSLPGLYGEQYF
TRBV29-1	TRBJ2-7	CSVEGSPGQGTYEQYF
TRBV27	TRBJ2-3	CASSLMLAGVSDTQYF
TRBV6-6	TRBJ1-1	CASSYPGGNTEAFF
TRBV7-9	TRBJ2-2	CASSSDRVNTGELFF
TRBV7-9	TRBJ2-7	CASSLGGTSGDEQYF
TRBV28	TRBJ2-7	CASSFFTESIYEQYF
TRBV5-1	TRBJ2-1	CASSGGNSYNEQFF
TRBV28	TRBJ2-3	CASSSNIPSPVITTDTQYF
TRBV19	TRBJ2-7	CASSIPASGRVSSYEQYF
TRBV5-1	TRBJ2-1	CASSLEAGVEQFF
TRBV19	TRBJ1-2	CASSITRGYGYTF
TRBV10-3	TRBJ2-7	CALKEDQGAFEQYF
TRBV30	TRBJ1-2	CAWTNDRVSGYTF
TRBV7-9	TRBJ1-1	CASSPRGGINTEAFF
TRBV11-3	TRBJ2-7	CASSLDPSYEQYF
TRBV10-1	TRBJ2-7	CASLKTEIYEQYF
TRBV2	TRBJ2-5	CASSKGLAGLGVGETQYF
TRBV6-5	TRBJ2-7	CASRDGTSPYEQYF
TRBV11-2	TRBJ1-1	CASSLAFLNTGNTEAFF
TRBV18	TRBJ1-2	CASSPSGVSYGYTF